These T cell receptor beta chains were read from a single sample in a study of cytomegalovirus exposure and HLA in healthy donors. Some clones are missing from TCRdb's copy, which holds only in-frame ones; the method was immunoSEQ multiplex PCR. Seen here are fewer than 250,000 clones, more than 75% observed once, and the top ten hold 1.5% to 2%. Sequencing input: PBMCs. These receptors were obtained from a woman in her fifties or sixties in good health and CMV-seronegative. CDR3s include the opening cysteine and the closing phenylalanine or tryptophan. The D gene is left open where the match is weak. Expanded clones are given a class, and other clones once, few, many or no size at all.

J | size | D | V | DNA | CDR3
TRBJ2-3 | - | - | TRBV29-1 | TGCAGCGTCGCTAATTGGAGTCGCACAGATACGCAGTATTTT | CSVANWSRTDTQYF
TRBJ2-1 | - | - | TRBV9 | TGTGCCAGCAGCGAAAGGGGCAATGAGCAGTTCTTC | CASSERGNEQFF
TRBJ1-1 | - | - | TRBV27 | TGTGCCAGCAGTTACGCCGGTAACACTGAAGCTTTCTTT | CASSYAGNTEAFF
TRBJ1-3 | - | - | TRBV27 | TGTGCCAGCAGTTTATCGAGGGGGTGGGGAAACACCATATATTTT | CASSLSRGWGNTIYF
TRBJ2-1 | - | TRBD2 | TRBV5-1 | TGCGCCAGCAGCGAGACTAGCGGGTACAATGAGCAGTTCTTC | CASSETSGYNEQFF
TRBJ1-1 | few | - | TRBV5-6 | TGTGCCAGCAGCTTCCAGGGGCTCGACACTGAAGCTTTCTTT | CASSFQGLDTEAFF
TRBJ1-3 | - | - | TRBV15 | TGTGCCACCAGCTCATACAGGGACACCTCTGGAAACACCATATATTTT | CATSSYRDTSGNTIYF
TRBJ2-5 | - | TRBD2 | TRBV15 | TGTGCCACCAGCAGAAAGCGGGGTGAGACCCAGTACTTC | CATSRKRGETQYF
TRBJ1-5 | - | - | TRBV18 | TGTGCCAGCTCACCACCGTACAGGGCGGGCAATCAGCCCCAGCATTTT | CASSPPYRAGNQPQHF
TRBJ2-7 | once | TRBD1 | TRBV4-1 | TGCGCCAGCAGCCAAGATTTCTACTGGACAGGGATACCCTACGAGCAGTACTTC | CASSQDFYWTGIPYEQYF
TRBJ1-2 | - | - | TRBV6-5 | TGTGCCAGCAGTTACATAGCAGGGCAGTCAAATGGCTACACCTTC | CASSYIAGQSNGYTF
TRBJ1-2 | - | - | TRBV4-1 | TGCGCCAGCAGCCAAGCGGGTGGGAGTCAGCTCCTCGGATATGGCTACACCTTC | CASSQAGGSQLLGYGYTF
TRBJ1-2 | - | TRBD1 | TRBV4-3 | TGCGCCAGCAGCCAAGTCGGACAGGGGAGCGGGGGCTACACCTTC | CASSQVGQGSGGYTF
TRBJ2-1 | - | TRBD2 | TRBV5-1 | TGCGCCAGCGGTGGGCTAGCGGGGGGGTACAATGAGCAGTTCTTC | CASGGLAGGYNEQFF
TRBJ1-1 | few | TRBD1 | TRBV5-1 | TGCGCCAGCAGAATGAATCCGGGACAGGAAAAGGAAGCTTTCTTT | CASRMNPGQEKEAFF
TRBJ1-1 | - | - | TRBV6-1 | TGTGCCAGCAGTTGGAGGGGATTGAACACTGAAGCTTTCTTT | CASSWRGLNTEAFF
TRBJ2-7 | - | TRBD2 | TRBV4-3 | TGCGCCAGCAGCCAAGAGGACGTAGGGGCTAGCGGGAGTTACGAGCAGTACTTC | CASSQEDVGASGSYEQYF
TRBJ1-1 | - | TRBD1 | TRBV18 | TGTGCCAGCTCACTACCGGGACAGCCGAACACTGAAGCTTTCTTT | CASSLPGQPNTEAFF
TRBJ1-2 | - | TRBD1 | TRBV7-9 | TGTGCCAGCAGCTTGACGGACAGGGGGCAGAACGGCTACACCTTC | CASSLTDRGQNGYTF
TRBJ2-5 | - | - | TRBV18 | TGTGCCAGCTCACCGCAACAGGATAGGGGGACCCAGTACTTC | CASSPQQDRGTQYF
TRBJ1-1 | - | - | TRBV7-3 | TGTGCCAGCAGCCTCTTAGTCCGGGAAGGGAGTCACACTGAAGCTTTCTTT | CASSLLVREGSHTEAFF
TRBJ2-1 | - | TRBD2 | TRBV13 | TGTGCCAGCAGCTGGTATGCTAGCGGGATATACAATGAGCAGTTCTTC | CASSWYASGIYNEQFF
TRBJ1-2 | - | TRBD1 | TRBV11-2 | TGTGCCAGTCAGAGGGGGCCGGGGTATGGCTACACCTTC | CASQRGPGYGYTF
TRBJ1-4 | - | TRBD1 | TRBV15 | TGTGCCACCAGCGTAAGGACAGGGGCTCGCGAAAAACTGTTTTTT | CATSVRTGAREKLFF
TRBJ2-2 | - | - | TRBV27 | TGTGCCAGCAGTTTCCAGGGGCACACCGGGGAGCTGTTTTTT | CASSFQGHTGELFF
TRBJ1-1 | - | - | TRBV7-2 | TGTGCCAGCAGCATAACAGTTGAAGCTTTCTTT | CASSITVEAFF
TRBJ1-2 | - | - | TRBV7-2 | TGTGCCAGCAGCTCCGACAGGCAAAACTATGGCTACACCTTC | CASSSDRQNYGYTF
TRBJ2-3 | - | - | TRBV19 | TGTGCCAGTAGGACTCAAAACACAGATACGCAGTATTTT | CASRTQNTDTQYF
TRBJ2-3 | - | - | TRBV14 | TGTGCCAGCAGCTCGAAAGGCAGGGTAACAGATACGCAGTATTTT | CASSSKGRVTDTQYF
TRBJ2-2 | - | TRBD1 | TRBV7-3 | TGTGCCAGCAGCAACAGGGGCGGGTGGAGTGCCGGGGAGCTGTTTTTT | CASSNRGGWSAGELFF
TRBJ2-4 | - | TRBD1 | TRBV28 | TGTGCCAGCAGCCGGACAGGGGGGTTCATTCAGTACTTC | CASSRTGGFIQYF
TRBJ1-4 | - | - | TRBV9 | TGTGCCAGCAGCGTATCCGGCAGCGTTAATGAAAAACTGTTTTTT | CASSVSGSVNEKLFF